These T cell receptor beta chains were read from a single sample in a study of T cells in tuberculosis. Measured with immunoSEQ multiplex PCR; TCRdb has only the in-frame clones, and not every one. The sample shows 20,000 to 25,000 clones, approximately 85% of them seen only once. The sample here was PBMCs, taken at tuberculosis diagnosis. The receptors were sampled from an adult with tuberculosis. Both conserved end residues are part of each CDR3. A D gene is named only where the DNA matches it firmly. For some rows the clone size is stated as once, few or many, or as a class when expanded; others skip it.

DNA | CDR3 | size | D | J | V
TGTGCCAGCAATACAGGGTGGTCTGGGGCCAACGTCCTGACTTTC | CASNTGWSGANVLTF | . | . | TRBJ2-6 | TRBV6-6
TGTGCCAGCAGCCCACAGTCTTTCGGGAGTCGGGAGCAGTACTTC | CASSPQSFGSREQYF | . | . | TRBJ2-7 | TRBV28
TGTGCCAGCAGCGTGCAGGTTGAGGATACGCAGTATTTT | CASSVQVEDTQYF | . | . | TRBJ2-3 | TRBV9
TGTGCCAGCAGCCTGCCGGGTTGCGAGCAGTACTTC | CASSLPGCEQYF | once | . | TRBJ2-7 | TRBV21-1
TGTGCCAGCACCCCCCTGGCGGGAGGAGGGTACGAGCAGTACTTC | CASTPLAGGGYEQYF | . | TRBD2 | TRBJ2-7 | TRBV7-3
TGTGCCAGCAGCTTGGCGACAATGAACACTGAAGCTTTCTTT | CASSLATMNTEAFF | . | . | TRBJ1-1 | TRBV5-5
TGTGCCAGCTCACCGTCCGGGACTAGCGGGAGGAGTGCCGGGGAGCTGTTTTTT | CASSPSGTSGRSAGELFF | . | TRBD2 | TRBJ2-2 | TRBV18
TGTGCCACCTATCCTACGGCGGGGGGGTACGAGCAGTACTTC | CATYPTAGGYEQYF | . | TRBD2 | TRBJ2-7 | TRBV6-5
TGTGCCAGCAGCTTTCTCACAGATACGCAGTATTTT | CASSFLTDTQYF | . | . | TRBJ2-3 | TRBV11-1
TGTGCCAGCAGCTTGGCTATCGGGAGTTCCTACGAGCAGTACTTC | CASSLAIGSSYEQYF | . | . | TRBJ2-7 | TRBV5-4
TGCGCCAGCAGCCACAGGGTATTAGTGGGCAATCAGCCCCAGCATTTT | CASSHRVLVGNQPQHF | . | . | TRBJ1-5 | TRBV4-1
TGTGCCAGCAGCTTAAAGTCGGGGGGCGGAGGCTACACCTTC | CASSLKSGGGGYTF | . | . | TRBJ1-2 | TRBV7-2
TGTGCCATCCGGGAAATGGGAACGAACACTGAAGCTTTCTTT | CAIREMGTNTEAFF | . | . | TRBJ1-1 | TRBV10-3
TGCGCCAGCAGCTTGGGAGGCGGGAGCTCCTACAATGAGCAGTTCTTC | CASSLGGGSSYNEQFF | few | TRBD2 | TRBJ2-1 | TRBV5-1
TGTGCCAGCAGTGGAGAATTGGGCACAGATACGCAGTATTTT | CASSGELGTDTQYF | . | . | TRBJ2-3 | TRBV28
TGTGCCAGCAGCGTAGAGAGTGCTAACTATGGCTACACCTTC | CASSVESANYGYTF | once | . | TRBJ1-2 | TRBV9
TGTGCTAGTGGTGGGGGGACTAGCGGGAATTCAGATACGCAGTATTTT | CASGGGTSGNSDTQYF | . | TRBD2 | TRBJ2-3 | TRBV12-5
TGCGCCAGCAGCCAAGACCCCAGGGGGCAGAGCACAGATACGCAGTATTTT | CASSQDPRGQSTDTQYF | . | TRBD1 | TRBJ2-3 | TRBV4-3
TGCAGCGTTGACACTAGCGGGAACGCCTACGAGCAGTACTTC | CSVDTSGNAYEQYF | . | TRBD2 | TRBJ2-7 | TRBV29-1
TGTGCCAGCAGTGAAGGGCACGGGGGAAGCTATGGCTACACCTTC | CASSEGHGGSYGYTF | . | . | TRBJ1-2 | TRBV6-1
TGTGCCAGCAGCCCTTCTACAGTCACAGATACGCAGTATTTT | CASSPSTVTDTQYF | . | . | TRBJ2-3 | TRBV6-5
TGTGCCAGCAGCAAACTAGCGGGAGAATTCACCGGGGAGCTGTTTTTT | CASSKLAGEFTGELFF | . | TRBD2 | TRBJ2-2 | TRBV6-6
TGTGCCAGCAGCCCAGTCCAGGGGCCGTTCCAAGAGACCCAGTACTTC | CASSPVQGPFQETQYF | . | . | TRBJ2-5 | TRBV11-2
TGCGCCAGCAGCAACACAGGGGGGACCTACAATGAGCAGTTCTTC | CASSNTGGTYNEQFF | . | TRBD1 | TRBJ2-1 | TRBV5-1
TGTGCCAGCAGTGAACTGGACGGGAGGGGATTGCAGAACACTGAAGCTTTCTTT | CASSELDGRGLQNTEAFF | few | . | TRBJ1-1 | TRBV28
TGTGCCAGCAGCTTGGCGCGGAACACCTACGAGCAGTACTTC | CASSLARNTYEQYF | . | . | TRBJ2-7 | TRBV5-4
TGTGCCAGCAGTTTTGGACAGGGAATGACAGATACGCAGTATTTT | CASSFGQGMTDTQYF | . | TRBD1 | TRBJ2-3 | TRBV27
TGTGCCAGCAGCTTTTTCGGGACTCACGATAACTATGGCTACACCTTC | CASSFFGTHDNYGYTF | . | . | TRBJ1-2 | TRBV5-8